The T cell receptor beta chain described here comes from a study of cytomegalovirus exposure and HLA in healthy donors. The method was immunoSEQ multiplex PCR; TCRdb's version includes in-frame clones alone and lacks a portion of them. The sample holds roughly 75,000 clones, around 94% seen once. This CDR3 has 13 amino acids. V was shortened by 0 bases and J by 10 bases, with 12 bases between the two germline ends. Germline V lookup: CDR1 MNHEY, CDR2 SVGAGI. J is TRBJ1-2 and V is TRBV6-5; D is uncertain. The clonotype comes from a woman under 30 in good health and CMV-seronegative. Sequencing input: PBMCs. CDR3 sequence: CASSYSSLQDYTF. CDR3 bases: TGTGCCAGCAGTTACTCGAGCCTTCAAGACTACACCTTC.